Listed here is a single TCR beta chain. In the authors' workflow: By means of reference gene primer amplification, nucleated cell counts were estimated. The protocol was immunoSEQ multiplex PCR, while the TCRdb copy is restricted to in-frame clones and leaves out a portion. V and J calls and clone size follow that table, whereas D and trimming were derived from the DNA. The data hold around 380,000 clones, with 81% observed a single time. The sample belongs to a study of blood T cell repertoires in COVID-19. The wider study: Sites in the United States, Italy and Spain provided acute and convalescent COVID-19 samples. Nucleic acid was either cDNA or gDNA, and it came from T cells, B-cell-depleted T cells, or PBMCs.

Germline V gene sequence: CDR1 SGHNT, CDR2 YENEEA. The CDR3 has 13 amino acids. V lost 5 bases and J 1 base, leaving 8 bases between the germline ends. What was sequenced was peripheral blood. This receptor was identified in a human donor with acute or convalescent COVID-19. The donor label of this sample is uncertain. The chain combines TRBV11-3 with TRBJ1-1; tentative D call: TRBD1 (6 bases). CDR3 coding DNA: TGTGCCAGCAGCCTACAGGGGAACACTGAAGCTTTCTTT. Its translation: CASSLQGNTEAFF.